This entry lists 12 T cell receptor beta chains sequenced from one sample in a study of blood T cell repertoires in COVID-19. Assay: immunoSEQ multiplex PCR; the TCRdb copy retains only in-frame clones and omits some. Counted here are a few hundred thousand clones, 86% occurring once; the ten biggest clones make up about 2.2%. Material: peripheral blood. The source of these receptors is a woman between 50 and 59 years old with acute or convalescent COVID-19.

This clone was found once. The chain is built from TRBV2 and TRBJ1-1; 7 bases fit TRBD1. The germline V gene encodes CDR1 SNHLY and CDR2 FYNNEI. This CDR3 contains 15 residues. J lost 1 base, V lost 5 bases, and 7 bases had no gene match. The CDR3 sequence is CASSQPDRKNTEAFF. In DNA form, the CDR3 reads TGTGCCAGCAGTCAACCGGACAGGAAGAACACTGAAGCTTTCTTT.

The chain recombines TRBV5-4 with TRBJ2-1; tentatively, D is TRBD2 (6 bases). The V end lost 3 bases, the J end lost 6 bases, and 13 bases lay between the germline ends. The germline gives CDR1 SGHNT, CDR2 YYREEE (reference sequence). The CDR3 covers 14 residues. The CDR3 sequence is CASSWGTWGNEQFF. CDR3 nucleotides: TGTGCCAGCAGCTGGGGGACTTGGGGCAATGAGCAGTTCTTC.

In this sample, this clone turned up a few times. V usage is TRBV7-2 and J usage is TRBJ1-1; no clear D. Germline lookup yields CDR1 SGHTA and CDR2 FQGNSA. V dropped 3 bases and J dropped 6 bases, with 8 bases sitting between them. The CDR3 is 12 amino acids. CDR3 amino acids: CASSFYSAEAFF. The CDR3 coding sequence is TGTGCCAGCAGCTTTTACAGTGCTGAAGCTTTCTTT.

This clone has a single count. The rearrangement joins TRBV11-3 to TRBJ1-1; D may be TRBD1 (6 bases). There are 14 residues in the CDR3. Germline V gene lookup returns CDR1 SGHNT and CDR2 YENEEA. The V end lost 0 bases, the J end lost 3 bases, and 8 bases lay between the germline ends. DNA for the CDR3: TGTGCCAGCAGCTTAGAACAGGGTGACACTGAAGCTTTCTTT. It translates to CASSLEQGDTEAFF.

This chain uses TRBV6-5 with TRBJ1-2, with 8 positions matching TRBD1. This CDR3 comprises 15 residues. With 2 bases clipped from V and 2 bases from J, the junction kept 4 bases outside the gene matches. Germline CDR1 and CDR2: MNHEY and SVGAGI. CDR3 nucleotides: TGTGCCAGCAGTTACCATACAGGGGGAAACTATGGCTACACCTTC. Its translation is CASSYHTGGNYGYTF.

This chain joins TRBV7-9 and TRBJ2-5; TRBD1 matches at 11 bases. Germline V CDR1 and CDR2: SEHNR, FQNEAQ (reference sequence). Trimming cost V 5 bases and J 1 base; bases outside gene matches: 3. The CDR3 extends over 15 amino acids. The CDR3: CASSRTGGVQETQYF. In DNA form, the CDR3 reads TGTGCCAGCAGCCGGACAGGGGGCGTCCAAGAGACCCAGTACTTC.

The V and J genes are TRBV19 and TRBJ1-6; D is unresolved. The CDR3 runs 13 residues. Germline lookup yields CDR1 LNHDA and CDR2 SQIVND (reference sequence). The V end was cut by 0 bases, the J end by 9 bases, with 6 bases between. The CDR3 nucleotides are TGTGCCAGTAGTATAGATCCGGGTTCACCCCTCCACTTT. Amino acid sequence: CASSIDPGSPLHF. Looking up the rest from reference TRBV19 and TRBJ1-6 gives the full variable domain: DGGITQSPKYLFRKEGQNVTLSCEQNLNHDAMYWYRQDPGQGLRLIYYSQIVNDFQKGDIAEGYSVSREKKESFPLTVTSAQKNPTAFYLCASSIDPGSPLHFGNGTRLTVT.

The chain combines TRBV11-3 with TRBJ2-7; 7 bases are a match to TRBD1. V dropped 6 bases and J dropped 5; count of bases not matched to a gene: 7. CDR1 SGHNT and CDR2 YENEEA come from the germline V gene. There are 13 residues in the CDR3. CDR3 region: CASSTTGVHEQYF. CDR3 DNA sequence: TGTGCCAGCAGTACTACAGGGGTCCACGAGCAGTACTTC.

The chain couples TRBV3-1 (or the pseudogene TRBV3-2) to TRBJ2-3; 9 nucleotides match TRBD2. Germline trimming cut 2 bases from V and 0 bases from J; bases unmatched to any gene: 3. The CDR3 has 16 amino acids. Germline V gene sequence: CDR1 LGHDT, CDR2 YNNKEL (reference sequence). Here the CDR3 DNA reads TGTGCCAGCAGCCAATGGACTAGCGAAAGCACAGATACGCAGTATTTT. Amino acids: CASSQWTSESTDTQYF.

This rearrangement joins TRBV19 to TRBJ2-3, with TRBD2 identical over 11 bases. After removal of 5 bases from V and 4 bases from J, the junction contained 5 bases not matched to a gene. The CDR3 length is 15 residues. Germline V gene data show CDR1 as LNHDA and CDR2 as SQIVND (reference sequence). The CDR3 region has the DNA TGTGCCAGTAGTCCTAGCGGGGGGCCCTCAGATACGCAGTATTTT. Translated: CASSPSGGPSDTQYF.

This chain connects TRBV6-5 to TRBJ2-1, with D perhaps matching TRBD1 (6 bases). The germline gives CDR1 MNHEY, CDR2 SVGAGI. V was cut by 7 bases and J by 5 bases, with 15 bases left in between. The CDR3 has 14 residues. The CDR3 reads CASILTGNDNEQFF. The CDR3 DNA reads TGTGCCAGCATTTTAACAGGGAACGACAATGAGCAGTTCTTC.

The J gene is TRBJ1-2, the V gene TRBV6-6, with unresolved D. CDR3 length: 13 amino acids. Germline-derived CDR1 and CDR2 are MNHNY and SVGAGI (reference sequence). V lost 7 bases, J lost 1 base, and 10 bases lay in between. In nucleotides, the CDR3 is TGTGCCAGCACGCTCGGGGATAACTATGGCTACACCTTC. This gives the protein CASTLGDNYGYTF.